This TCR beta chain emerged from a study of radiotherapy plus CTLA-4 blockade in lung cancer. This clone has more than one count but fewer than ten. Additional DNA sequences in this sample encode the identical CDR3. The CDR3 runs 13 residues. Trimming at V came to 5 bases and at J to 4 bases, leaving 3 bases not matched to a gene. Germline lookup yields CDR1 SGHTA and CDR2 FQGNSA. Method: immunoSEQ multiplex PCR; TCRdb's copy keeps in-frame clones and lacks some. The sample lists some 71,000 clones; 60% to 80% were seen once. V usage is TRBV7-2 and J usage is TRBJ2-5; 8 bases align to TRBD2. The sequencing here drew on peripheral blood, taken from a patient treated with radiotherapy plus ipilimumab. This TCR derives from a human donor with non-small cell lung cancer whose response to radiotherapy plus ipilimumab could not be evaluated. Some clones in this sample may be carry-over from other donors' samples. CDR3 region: CASSLSGGETQYF. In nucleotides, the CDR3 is TGTGCCAGCAGCCTCAGCGGGGGAGAGACCCAGTACTTC.